This paragraph covers one T cell receptor (beta chain) sequence. The data were taken from a study of regulatory T cells in long-lasting Graves disease. The time point here: newly diagnosed GD, antithyroid drugs for less than 3 months. PBMC-extracted RNA yielded the TCR library. HTBI primers from iRepertoire and Arm-PCR of CDR3 regions yielded the TCR beta libraries. From the multiplex PCR reads, TCRdb called clonotypes with MiXCR, one entry per CDR3 protein. The table shows about 560,000 distinct CDR3 sequences, with 15% to 20% occurring only once. These data also formed part of another study, on T cells in Graves' hyperthyroidism and ophthalmopathy. That paper states: A model built on 13 V-J features separated ophthalmopathy from stable hyperthyroidism.

This clonotype was obtained from a man between 18 and 35 years old with Graves disease. This material consisted of peripheral blood mononuclear cells (PBMCs), taken at new diagnosis, from a patient treated with antithyroid drugs.

The CDR3: CATREGPSTDTQYF. In DNA form, the CDR3 reads TGTGCCACCAGGGAGGGTCCTAGCACAGATACGCAGTATTTT. This sequence joins TRBV15 and TRBJ2-3, with D possibly being TRBD2 (6 bases). The CDR3 has 14 amino acids. V gave up 6 bases and J gave up 0 bases, with 10 bases separating them. CDR1 is LNHNV, CDR2 YYDKDF, per germline (reference sequence).